The 10 T cell receptor beta chains below all came from one sample that was sequenced in a study of cytomegalovirus exposure and HLA in healthy donors. The PCR used 60 Vbeta and 13 Jbeta primers. Clones were read by immunoSEQ multiplex PCR, and TCRdb kept only the in-frame ones, dropping some. The table has 54,000 or so clones, 70% seen once. Sequencing was done on a sample of PBMCs. Source of these receptors: a woman in her sixties in good health and CMV-seropositive.

The rearrangement joins TRBV4-1 to TRBJ1-5, with TRBD1 matching over 7 bases. Germline-derived CDR1 and CDR2 are MGHRA and YSYEKL. With V trimmed by 4 bases and J by 0 bases, 6 bases remained unmatched. The CDR3 is 16 residues long. As DNA, the CDR3 is TGCGCCAGCAGCCCCGCACAGGGGCATAGCAATCAGCCCCAGCATTTT. The encoded protein is CASSPAQGHSNQPQHF.

The rearrangement joins TRBV28 to TRBJ1-1, with D maybe TRBD1 (5 bases). This CDR3 has 13 residues. V shed 6 bases and J shed 9 bases, with 17 bases lying between them. CDR1 and CDR2 (germline): MDHEN, SYDVKM. CDR3: CASRGLLVGQAFF. CDR3 nucleotides: TGTGCCAGCAGGGGACTTTTGGTAGGCCAAGCTTTCTTT.

In DNA, the CDR3 is TGTGCCAGCAGCGGAAGATTAGCGGGGGGTGCCTACGAGCAGTACTTC. It is translated as CASSGRLAGGAYEQYF. The chain is built from TRBV7-2 and TRBJ2-7; 10 bases agree with TRBD2. Trimming cost V 5 bases and J 2 bases; bases outside gene matches: 9. CDR1 is SGHTA and CDR2 is FQGNSA in the germline V gene. CDR3 size: 16 residues. Full variable domain (outside the CDR3, taken from reference TRBV7-2 and TRBJ2-7): GAGVSQSPSNKVTEKGKDVELRCDPISGHTALYWYRQSLGQGLEFLIYFQGNSAPDKSGLPSDRFSAERTGGSVSTLTIQRTQQEDSAVYLCASSGRLAGGAYEQYFGPGTRLTVT.

In its sample, this clone was seen a few times. The chain links TRBV5-6 to TRBJ1-1; D is possibly TRBD1 (5 bases). The germline V and J ends were trimmed by 0 bases and 1 base, with 16 bases remaining between them. CDR1 SGHDT and CDR2 YYEEEE come from the germline V gene. The length of the CDR3 is 17 residues. The CDR3: CASSLDPGGVENTEAFF. CDR3 in DNA: TGTGCCAGCAGCTTGGACCCCGGGGGTGTGGAGAACACTGAAGCTTTCTTT.

This clone has a handful of counts. V and J are TRBV4-3 and TRBJ1-2, with D perhaps matching TRBD1 (6 bases). The CDR3 is made up of 16 amino acids. Deletions cut 3 bases from V and 3 bases from J, with 17 bases between. In germline, CDR1 is LGHNA, CDR2 YSLEER. The CDR3 sequence: CASSHPQGRTHYGYTF. CDR3 in DNA: TGCGCCAGCAGCCATCCTCAGGGGAGAACCCACTATGGCTACACCTTC.

The CDR3 reads CASSQTPQGDTEAFF. CDR3 nucleotides: TGCGCCAGCAGCCAGACGCCACAGGGGGACACTGAAGCTTTCTTT. The V and J genes are TRBV4-3 and TRBJ1-1; 8 nucleotides match TRBD1. CDR1 and CDR2 (germline): LGHNA, YSLEER. The CDR3 has 15 residues. Trimming at V came to 3 bases and at J to 3 bases, leaving 6 bases not matched to a gene.

V is TRBV7-6 and J is TRBJ1-1, with a possible D match to TRBD1 (5 bases). Germline loops: CDR1 SGHVS, CDR2 FNYEAQ. The ends were cut back, 3 bases at V and 5 bases at J, with 10 bases in the middle. This CDR3 has 13 residues. In DNA form, the CDR3 reads TGTGCCAGCAGCTTGGGGGGGATGACTGAAGCTTTCTTT. This encodes CASSLGGMTEAFF.

This rearrangement joins TRBV7-9 to TRBJ1-1; 7 nucleotides match TRBD1. J was trimmed by 11 bases and V by 1 base; bases with no gene match: 7. This CDR3 is built from 13 residues. Germline V gene sequence: CDR1 SEHNR, CDR2 FQNEAQ (reference sequence). CDR3 DNA: TGTGCCAGCAGCTTAGTCGTAGAGGGGGCCGCTTTCTTT. It yields the protein CASSLVVEGAAFF.

The chain is built from TRBV4-3 and TRBJ2-3; 9 nucleotides line up with TRBD2. Germline V gives CDR1 LGHNA, CDR2 YSLEER. There are 17 residues in the CDR3. V dropped 0 bases and J dropped 4; count of bases not matched to a gene: 8. The chain's CDR3 is CASSQDLQRGAADTQYF. The CDR3 region has the DNA TGCGCCAGCAGCCAAGATCTCCAGCGGGGGGCCGCAGATACGCAGTATTTT.

This clone was seen a handful of times. The chain recombines TRBV10-3 with TRBJ2-6; D might be TRBD2 (6 bases). There are 17 residues in the CDR3. Germline values: CDR1 ENHRY, CDR2 SYGVKD. Trimming took 2 bases from V and 2 from J, leaving 13 bases between them. CDR3 sequence reads: CAISERFGGPGANVLTF. DNA of the CDR3: TGTGCCATCAGTGAGAGGTTCGGAGGGCCTGGGGCCAACGTCCTGACTTTC.